This is a list of T cell receptor beta chains from one sample in a study of blood T cell repertoires in COVID-19. Here immunoSEQ multiplex PCR was the method, and the copy in TCRdb shows in-frame clones only, minus some. The sample includes about 190,000 clones, about 83% of them seen just once. Sequencing used PBMCs or T cells enriched from blood (not recorded which). Every receptor here comes from a young woman who had recovered from COVID-19. Both conserved end residues are part of each CDR3. The D gene is left open where the match is weak. Clone size, where shown, is once, few, many, or a class for clones that have expanded.

CDR3	DNA	size	V	D	J
CASSIGGLAGGRFF	TGTGCCAGTAGTATAGGGGGACTAGCGGGAGGACGCTTCTTC	.	TRBV19	TRBD2	TRBJ2-1
CASSPGLGGMNTEAFF	TGTGCCAGCAGCCCCGGGTTGGGGGGGATGAACACTGAAGCTTTCTTT	.	TRBV27	.	TRBJ1-1
CASSLSVSQMMYF	TGTGCCAGCAGTCTCTCAGTCTCGCAGATGATGTACTTC	.	TRBV27	.	TRBJ2-7
CASSLDSNYGYTF	TGTGCCAGCAGCTTAGACAGCAACTATGGCTACACCTTC	.	TRBV7-2	.	TRBJ1-2
CASSLGLAGGQGNEQFF	TGTGCCAGTAGCTTGGGACTAGCGGGAGGGCAGGGCAATGAGCAGTTCTTC	.	TRBV19	TRBD2	TRBJ2-1
CASSLAPQGFSGNTIYF	TGTGCCAGCAGCTTAGCACCTCAGGGGTTCTCTGGAAACACCATATATTTT	.	TRBV7-6	.	TRBJ1-3
CASSFGQGFPDGELFF	TGTGCCAGCAGTTTTGGACAGGGATTTCCCGACGGGGAGCTGTTTTTT	.	TRBV28	TRBD1	TRBJ2-2
CASSSQNELNEQFF	TGTGCCAGCAGCTCTCAAAACGAGTTGAATGAGCAGTTCTTC	.	TRBV7-9	.	TRBJ2-1
CASSVVTGAMGEQFF	TGTGCCAGCAGCGTAGTCACAGGGGCTATGGGTGAGCAGTTCTTC	.	TRBV9	TRBD1	TRBJ2-1
CASSPGTGIDQPQHF	TGTGCCAGCAGCCCAGGGACAGGGATCGATCAGCCCCAGCATTTT	few	TRBV7-6	TRBD1	TRBJ1-5
CASSRLDNEQFF	TGTGCCAGCAGTCGACTAGACAATGAGCAGTTCTTC	once	TRBV6-2/TRBV6-3	.	TRBJ2-1
CASSSGTGGVGQPQHF	TGTGCCAGCAGTTCGGGGACAGGGGGCGTGGGACAGCCCCAGCATTTT	.	TRBV28	TRBD1	TRBJ1-5
CASSILQGMVYGYTF	TGTGCCAGTAGTATTTTACAGGGGATGGTCTATGGCTACACCTTC	.	TRBV19	TRBD1	TRBJ1-2
CASSLPQGLQPQHF	TGTGCCAGCAGTTTACCGCAGGGGCTTCAGCCCCAGCATTTT	.	TRBV28	.	TRBJ1-5
CASSQSIGLAVLEQFF	TGTGCCAGCAGCCAATCGATAGGGCTAGCGGTTTTGGAGCAGTTCTTC	.	TRBV14	TRBD2	TRBJ2-1
CASSFLGTTNTGELFF	TGTGCCAGTAGTTTTCTCGGGACAACGAACACCGGGGAGCTGTTTTTT	.	TRBV19	.	TRBJ2-2
CASSDSPSGSGNEQFF	TGTGCCAGCTCTGACTCGCCCAGCGGGAGTGGCAATGAGCAGTTCTTC	.	TRBV18	TRBD2	TRBJ2-1
CASSTRLLQQYF	TGTGCCAGCAGTACCCGACTCCTCCAGCAGTACTTC	once	TRBV6-7	.	TRBJ2-7
CATSDLGVAGANVLTF	TGTGCCACCAGTGATTTAGGGGTGGCTGGGGCCAACGTCCTGACTTTC	.	TRBV24-1	.	TRBJ2-6
CASSYGRDLMNTEAFF	TGTGCCAGCAGTTACGGCAGGGATCTTATGAACACTGAAGCTTTCTTT	.	TRBV6-6	.	TRBJ1-1
CASSPAGGSSYEQYF	TGTGCCAGCTCACCAGCCGGGGGTAGCTCCTACGAGCAGTACTTC	.	TRBV18	.	TRBJ2-7
CSVRGQGGETQYF	TGCAGCGTTAGGGGACAGGGGGGGGAGACCCAGTACTTC	.	TRBV29-1	TRBD1	TRBJ2-5
CASSLPGANVLTF	TGTGCCAGCAGCTTGCCAGGGGCCAACGTCCTGACTTTC	few	TRBV5-4	.	TRBJ2-6
CAARRTGGATVRQPQHF	TGTGCAGCGCGCCGGACAGGGGGCGCCACGGTACGTCAGCCCCAGCATTTT	few	TRBV28	TRBD1	TRBJ1-5